This TCR beta chain comes out of a study of response to subunit inactivated influenza vaccine. TCRdb called the RT-PCR reads again in MiXCR, with one record for every CDR3 protein. The sample consists of roughly 500,000 distinct CDR3 sequences, under 30% of them appearing once. These same data were also listed under a study on T cells expressing NK-cell markers. From that report: Libraries used 5'RACE template switching adding universal primer site and UMIs. Beta-chain profiling covered CD3+CD56+NKG2C+, CD3+CD56+NKG2C- and CD3+CD56-NKG2C+ sorted subsets. The authors restricted sorting to alpha-beta TCR T cells with an anti-gamma-delta TCR antibody in several experiments. The dominant NKG2C+ clonotypes represented 1.0-7.0% of CD8+ T cells in over 5 donors. Researchers report these clonotypes also headed the CD3+CD56-NKG2C+ fraction in a handful of donors.

The receptor was isolated from a man aged 45-65 years who received an inactivated influenza vaccine. The sequenced sample was CD4+ T cells sorted from PBMCs, obtained 11 to 12 days after vaccination.

DNA for the CDR3: TGTGCCACCAGTGATTCACGACAGGGGCAAAACATTCAGTACTTC. Protein sequence: CATSDSRQGQNIQYF. The rearrangement uses TRBV24-1 and TRBJ2-4, with 8 bases matching TRBD1. Germline V lookup: CDR1 KGHDR, CDR2 SFDVKD. The CDR3 loop spans 15 amino acids. The ends lost 2 bases at V and 5 bases at J; junction bases unmatched: 4.